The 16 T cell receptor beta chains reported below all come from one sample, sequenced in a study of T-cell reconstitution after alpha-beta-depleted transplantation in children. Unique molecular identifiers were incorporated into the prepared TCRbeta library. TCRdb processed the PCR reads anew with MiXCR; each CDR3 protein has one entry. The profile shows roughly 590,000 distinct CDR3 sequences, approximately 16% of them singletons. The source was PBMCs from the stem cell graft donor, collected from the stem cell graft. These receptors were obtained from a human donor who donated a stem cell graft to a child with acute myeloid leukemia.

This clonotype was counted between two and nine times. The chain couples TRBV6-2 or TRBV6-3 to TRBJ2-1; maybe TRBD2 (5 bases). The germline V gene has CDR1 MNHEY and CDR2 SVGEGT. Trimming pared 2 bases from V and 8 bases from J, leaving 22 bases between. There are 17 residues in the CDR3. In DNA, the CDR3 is TGTGCCAGCAGTTACCCCAGACTACTCCCCTCAGACCATGAGCAGTTCTTC. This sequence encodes CASSYPRLLPSDHEQFF.

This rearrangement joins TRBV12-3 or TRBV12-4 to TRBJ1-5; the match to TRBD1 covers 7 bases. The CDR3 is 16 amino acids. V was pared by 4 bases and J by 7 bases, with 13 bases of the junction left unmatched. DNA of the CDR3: TGTGCCAGCAGTTGGGATGACAGGGAGGGTGGCCAGCCCCAGCATTTT. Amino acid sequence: CASSWDDREGGQPQHF.

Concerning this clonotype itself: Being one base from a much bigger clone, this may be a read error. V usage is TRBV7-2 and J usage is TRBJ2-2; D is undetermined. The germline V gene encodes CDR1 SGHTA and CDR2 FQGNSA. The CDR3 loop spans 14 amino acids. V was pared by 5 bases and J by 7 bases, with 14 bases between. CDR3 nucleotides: TGTGCCAGCAGCCGACCCAGCGATGACGGGGAGCTGTTTTTT. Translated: CASSRPSDDGELFF.

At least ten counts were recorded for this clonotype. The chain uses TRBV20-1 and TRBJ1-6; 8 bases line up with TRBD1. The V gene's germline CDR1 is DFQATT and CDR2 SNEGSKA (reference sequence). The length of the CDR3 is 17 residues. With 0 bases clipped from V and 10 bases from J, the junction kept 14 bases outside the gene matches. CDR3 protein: CSARETSLQGGRSPLHF. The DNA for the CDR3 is TGCAGTGCTAGAGAGACCTCGTTACAGGGGGGAAGATCACCCCTCCACTTT.

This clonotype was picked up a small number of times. CDR3 in amino acids: CASSLRSFEAFF. DNA for the CDR3: TGTGCCAGCAGCTTACGAAGTTTTGAAGCTTTCTTT. The chain joins TRBV7-9 to TRBJ1-1; D unresolved. CDR3 size: 12 residues. V lost 2 bases, J lost 7 bases, and 8 bases lay in between. CDR1 and CDR2 from the germline V gene are SEHNR and FQNEAQ (reference sequence). Full variable domain (remainder filled in from reference TRBV7-9 and TRBJ1-1): DTGVSQNPRHKITKRGQNVTFRCDPISEHNRLYWYRQTLGQGPEFLTYFQNEAQLEKSRLLSDRFSAERPKGSFSTLEIQRTEQGDSAMYLCASSLRSFEAFFGQGTRLTVV.

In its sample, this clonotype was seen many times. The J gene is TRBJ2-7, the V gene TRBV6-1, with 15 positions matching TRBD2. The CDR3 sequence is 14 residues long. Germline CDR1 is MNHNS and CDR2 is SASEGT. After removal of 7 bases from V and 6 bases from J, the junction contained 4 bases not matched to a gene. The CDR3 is CASTRTSGGGEQYF. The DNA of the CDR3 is TGTGCCAGCACTCGGACTAGCGGGGGGGGCGAGCAGTACTTC.

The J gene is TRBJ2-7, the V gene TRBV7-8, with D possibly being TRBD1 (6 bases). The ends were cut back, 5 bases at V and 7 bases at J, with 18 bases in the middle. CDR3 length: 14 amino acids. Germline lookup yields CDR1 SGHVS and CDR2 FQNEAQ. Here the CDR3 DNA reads TGTGCCAGCAGCATCCGGGACATATGGTATGAGCAGTACGTC. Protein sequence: CASSIRDIWYEQYV.

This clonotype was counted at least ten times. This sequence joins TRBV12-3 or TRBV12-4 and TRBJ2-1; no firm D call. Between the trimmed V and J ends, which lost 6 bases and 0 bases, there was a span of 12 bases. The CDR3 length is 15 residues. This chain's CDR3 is CASRSLHPSYNEQFF. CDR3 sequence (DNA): TGTGCCAGCAGAAGTCTCCATCCCTCCTACAATGAGCAGTTCTTC.

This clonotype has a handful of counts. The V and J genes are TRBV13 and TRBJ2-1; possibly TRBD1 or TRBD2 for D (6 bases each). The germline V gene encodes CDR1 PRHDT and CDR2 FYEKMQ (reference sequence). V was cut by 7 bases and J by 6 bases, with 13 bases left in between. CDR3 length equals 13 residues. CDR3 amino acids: CASTKGGGNEQFF. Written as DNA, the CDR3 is TGTGCCAGCACCAAGGGGGGTGGCAATGAGCAGTTCTTC.

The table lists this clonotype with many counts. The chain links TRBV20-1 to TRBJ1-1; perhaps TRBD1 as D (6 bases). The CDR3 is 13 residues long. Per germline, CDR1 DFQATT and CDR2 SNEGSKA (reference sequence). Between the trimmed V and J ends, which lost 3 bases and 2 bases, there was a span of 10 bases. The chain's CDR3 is CSASKGTNTEAFF. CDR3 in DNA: TGCAGTGCTAGCAAGGGGACAAACACTGAAGCTTTCTTT.

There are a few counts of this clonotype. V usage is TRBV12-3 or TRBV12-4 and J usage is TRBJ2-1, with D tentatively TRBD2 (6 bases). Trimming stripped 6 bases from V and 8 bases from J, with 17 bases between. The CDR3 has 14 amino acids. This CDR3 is CASRKRFGGDEQFF. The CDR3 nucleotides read TGTGCCAGCAGGAAAAGGTTCGGAGGGGATGAGCAGTTCTTC.

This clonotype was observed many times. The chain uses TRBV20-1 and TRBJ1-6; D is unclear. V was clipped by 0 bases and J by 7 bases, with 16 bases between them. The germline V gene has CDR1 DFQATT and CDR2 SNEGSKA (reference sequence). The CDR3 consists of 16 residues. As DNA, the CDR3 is TGCAGTGCTAGAGATGCGGCGGACTTTTCGAATTCACCCCTCCACTTT. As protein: CSARDAADFSNSPLHF.

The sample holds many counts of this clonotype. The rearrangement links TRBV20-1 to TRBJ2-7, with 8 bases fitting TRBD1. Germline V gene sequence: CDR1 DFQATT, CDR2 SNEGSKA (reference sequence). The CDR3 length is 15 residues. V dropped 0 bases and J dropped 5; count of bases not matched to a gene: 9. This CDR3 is CSARDPQGATHEQYV. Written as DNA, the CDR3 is TGCAGTGCTAGAGACCCTCAGGGGGCGACCCACGAGCAGTACGTC.

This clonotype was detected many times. The CDR3 DNA follows: TGTGCCAGCAGCTTAACGGGAGGGTCGATGCCCCAGCATTTT. This translates into CASSLTGGSMPQHF. This chain connects TRBV5-6 to TRBJ1-5; no reliable D call. Germline values: CDR1 SGHDT, CDR2 YYEEEE. The CDR3 totals 14 residues. V gave up 2 bases and J gave up 9 bases, with 15 bases separating them.

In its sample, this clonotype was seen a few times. The CDR3 sequence: CASSYDRFETQYF. DNA for the CDR3: TGCGCCAGCAGTTACGACAGGTTCGAGACCCAGTACTTC. The chain joins TRBV10-1 to TRBJ2-5; possible D gene TRBD1, 6 bases. CDR1 and CDR2 from the germline V gene are WNHNN and SYGVQD (reference sequence). V lost 5 bases to trimming and J lost 5 bases, with 12 bases between them. The CDR3 loop spans 13 amino acids.

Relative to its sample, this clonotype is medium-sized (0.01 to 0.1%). CDR3 residues: CASSSGATEAFF. Written as DNA, the CDR3 is TGTGCCAGCAGCTCAGGGGCCACTGAAGCTTTCTTT. The chain employs TRBV12-3 or TRBV12-4 and TRBJ1-1, with D tentatively TRBD1 (6 bases). The germline V and J ends were trimmed by 6 bases and 4 bases, with 9 bases remaining between them. The CDR3 has 12 amino acids.